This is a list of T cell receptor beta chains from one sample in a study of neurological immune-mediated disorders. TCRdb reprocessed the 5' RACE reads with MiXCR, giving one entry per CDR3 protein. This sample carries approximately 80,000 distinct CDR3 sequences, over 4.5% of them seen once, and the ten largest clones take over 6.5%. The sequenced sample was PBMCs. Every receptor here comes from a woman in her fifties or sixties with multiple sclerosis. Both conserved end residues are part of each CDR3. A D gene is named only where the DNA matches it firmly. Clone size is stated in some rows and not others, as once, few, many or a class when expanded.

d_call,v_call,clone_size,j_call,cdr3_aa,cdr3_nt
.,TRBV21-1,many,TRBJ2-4,CASTKSLWAKNIQYF,TGTGCCAGCACAAAGAGCCTCTGGGCCAAAAACATTCAGTACTTC
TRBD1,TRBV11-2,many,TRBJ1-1,CASSLVGGSTEAFF,TGTGCCAGCAGCTTAGTAGGGGGCTCCACTGAAGCTTTCTTT
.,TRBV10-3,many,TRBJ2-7,CAISDPGQRSYEQYF,TGTGCCATCAGTGATCCAGGACAGCGCTCCTACGAGCAGTACTTC
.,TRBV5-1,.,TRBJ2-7,CASSLGLGAAYEQYF,TGCGCCAGCAGCTTGGGTCTAGGCGCCGCCTACGAGCAGTACTTC
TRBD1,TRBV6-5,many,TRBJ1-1,CASSRTGGIVITEAFF,TGTGCCAGCAGTCGGACAGGGGGCATTGTAATCACTGAAGCTTTCTTT
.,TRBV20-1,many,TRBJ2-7,CSARMPGEGTYEQYF,TGCAGTGCTAGAATGCCGGGAGAGGGAACCTACGAGCAGTACTTC
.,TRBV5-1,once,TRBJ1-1,CASSLVSTEAFF,TGCGCCAGCAGCTTGGTCAGCACTGAAGCTTTCTTT
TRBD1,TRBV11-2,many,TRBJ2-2,CASSSDRGHGELFF,TGTGCCAGCAGCTCGGACAGGGGTCACGGGGAGCTGTTTTTT
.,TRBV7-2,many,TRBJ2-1,CASSLEYEQFF,TGTGCCAGCAGCTTAGAATATGAGCAGTTCTTC
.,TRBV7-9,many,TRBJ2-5,CASSLSGETQYF,TGTGCCAGCAGCCTTAGCGGTGAGACCCAGTACTTC
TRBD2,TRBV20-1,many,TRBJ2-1,CSASGLAGGDSYNEQFF,TGCAGTGCCTCGGGACTAGCGGGGGGGGACTCCTACAATGAGCAGTTCTTC
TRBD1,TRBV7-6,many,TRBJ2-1,CASSPPTGQGHNEQFF,TGTGCCAGCAGCCCACCCACGGGACAGGGTCACAATGAGCAGTTCTTC
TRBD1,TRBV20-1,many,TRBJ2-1,CSARSDRGPINEQFF,TGCAGTGCTAGGTCAGACAGGGGCCCCATCAATGAGCAGTTCTTC